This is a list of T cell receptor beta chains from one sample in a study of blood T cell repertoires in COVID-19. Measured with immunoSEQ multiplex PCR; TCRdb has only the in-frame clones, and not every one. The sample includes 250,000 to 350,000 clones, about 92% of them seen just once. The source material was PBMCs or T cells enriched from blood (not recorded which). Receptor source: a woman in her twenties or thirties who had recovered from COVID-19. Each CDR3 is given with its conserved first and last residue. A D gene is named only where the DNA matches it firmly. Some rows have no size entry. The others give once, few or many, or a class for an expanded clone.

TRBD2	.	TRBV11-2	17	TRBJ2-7	CASSLVGGEKSSYEQYF	TGTGCCAGCAGCTTAGTCGGGGGGGAAAAAAGCTCCTACGAGCAGTACTTC
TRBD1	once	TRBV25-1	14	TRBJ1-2	CASSGSSGTGYYTF	TGTGCCAGCAGTGGCTCCTCCGGGACAGGATACTACACCTTC
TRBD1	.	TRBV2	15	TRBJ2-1	CASREGTGSGNEQFF	TGTGCCAGCAGAGAGGGGACAGGGTCGGGAAATGAGCAGTTCTTC
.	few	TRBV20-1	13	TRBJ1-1	CSASSGVRAEAFF	TGCAGTGCTAGTTCCGGGGTAAGGGCTGAAGCTTTCTTT
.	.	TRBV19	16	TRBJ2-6	CASSITPSSGANVLTF	TGTGCCAGTAGTATTACTCCAAGCTCTGGGGCCAACGTCCTGACTTTC
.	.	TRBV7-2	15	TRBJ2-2	CASSWDTGIAGELFF	TGTGCCAGCAGCTGGGACACAGGGATCGCCGGGGAGCTGTTTTTT
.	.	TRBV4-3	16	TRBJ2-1	CASSQDPGQSYNEQFF	TGCGCCAGCAGCCAAGATCCAGGCCAGAGCTACAATGAGCAGTTCTTC
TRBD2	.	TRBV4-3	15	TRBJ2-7	CASSQGPAGDYEQYF	TGCGCCAGCAGCCAAGGGCCAGCGGGGGACTACGAGCAGTACTTC
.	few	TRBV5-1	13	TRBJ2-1	CASSLVTPGGQFF	TGCGCCAGCAGCTTGGTGACTCCCGGAGGGCAGTTCTTC
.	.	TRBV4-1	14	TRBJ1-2	CASSQVGRRVGYTF	TGCGCCAGCAGCCAAGTTGGTAGGAGGGTCGGCTACACCTTC
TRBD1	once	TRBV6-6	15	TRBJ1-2	CASSYQGAPNYGYTF	TGTGCCAGCAGTTACCAGGGGGCGCCTAACTATGGCTACACCTTC